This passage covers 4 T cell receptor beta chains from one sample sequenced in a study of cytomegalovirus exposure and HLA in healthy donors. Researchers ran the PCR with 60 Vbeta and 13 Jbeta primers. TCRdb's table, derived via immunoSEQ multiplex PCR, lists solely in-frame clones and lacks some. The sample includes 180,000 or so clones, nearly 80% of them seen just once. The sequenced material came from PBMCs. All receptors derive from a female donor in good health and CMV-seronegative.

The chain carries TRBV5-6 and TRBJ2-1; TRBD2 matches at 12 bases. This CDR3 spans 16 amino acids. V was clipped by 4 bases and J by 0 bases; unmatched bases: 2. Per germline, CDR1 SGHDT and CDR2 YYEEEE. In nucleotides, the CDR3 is TGTGCCAGCAGCCAACTAGCGGGAGGCTCCTACAATGAGCAGTTCTTC. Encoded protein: CASSQLAGGSYNEQFF.

CDR3 nucleotide sequence: TGTGCCAGCAGCCGAGCTCCAGGGGGCGAGCAGTACTTC. Translated, it gives CASSRAPGGEQYF. The rearrangement uses TRBV11-3 and TRBJ2-7; 7 nucleotides agree with TRBD1. The CDR3 is made up of 13 amino acids. Germline values: CDR1 SGHNT, CDR2 YENEEA. Trimming took 5 bases from V and 6 from J; bases not matched to a gene: 7.

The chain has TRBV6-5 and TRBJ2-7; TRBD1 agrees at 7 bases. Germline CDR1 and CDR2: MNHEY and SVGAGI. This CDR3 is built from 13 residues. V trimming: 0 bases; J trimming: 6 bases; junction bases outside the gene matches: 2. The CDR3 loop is CASSYSGGSEQYF. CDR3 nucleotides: TGTGCCAGCAGTTACTCAGGGGGCAGCGAGCAGTACTTC.

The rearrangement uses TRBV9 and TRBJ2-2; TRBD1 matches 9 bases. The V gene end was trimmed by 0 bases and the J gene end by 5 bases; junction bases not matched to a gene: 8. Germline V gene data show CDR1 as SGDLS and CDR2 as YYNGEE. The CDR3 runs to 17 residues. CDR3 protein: CASSVERTGEGTGELFF. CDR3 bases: TGTGCCAGCAGCGTAGAAAGGACAGGGGAGGGGACCGGGGAGCTGTTTTTT.